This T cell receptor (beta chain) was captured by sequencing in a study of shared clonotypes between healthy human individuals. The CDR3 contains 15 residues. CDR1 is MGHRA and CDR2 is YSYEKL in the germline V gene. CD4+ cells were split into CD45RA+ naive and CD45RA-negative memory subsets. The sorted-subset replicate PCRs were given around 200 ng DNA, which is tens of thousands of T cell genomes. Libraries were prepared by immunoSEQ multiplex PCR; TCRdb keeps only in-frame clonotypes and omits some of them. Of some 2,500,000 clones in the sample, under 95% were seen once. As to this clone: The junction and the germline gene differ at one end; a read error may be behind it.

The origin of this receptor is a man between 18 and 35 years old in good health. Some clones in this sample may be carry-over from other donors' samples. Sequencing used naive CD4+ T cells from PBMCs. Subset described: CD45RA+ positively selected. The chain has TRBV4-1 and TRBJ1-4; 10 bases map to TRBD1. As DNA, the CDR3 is TGCGCCAGCAACCAACTAGGGACAGGGGCCGAAAAACTGTTTTTT. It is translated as CASNQLGTGAEKLFF.